This entry features one TCR beta chain sequence. Treatment given: about 20 received Ad26.COV2.S at low or high dose, single or two shots; about 5 received placebo; per-sample allocation not given. Sample collection was performed on day 63 after the first vaccine or placebo injection. This record comes from a study of Ad26.COV2.S vaccination and SARS-CoV-2 variants. Produced via immunoSEQ multiplex PCR; TCRdb's table is partial and in-frame only. Counted here are 300,000 to 400,000 clones, 87% occurring once; the ten biggest clones make up roughly 3.2%. Sequenced material: peripheral blood, taken in a trial of Ad26.COV2.S vaccine versus placebo. The TCR comes from a person between 18 and 60 years old who received the Ad26.COV2.S COVID-19 vaccine or a placebo.

The chain's CDR3 is CASSQEHTNTGELFF. For the CDR3, the DNA is TGTGCCAGCAGCCAAGAGCATACGAACACCGGGGAGCTGTTTTTT. The chain couples TRBV4-2 to TRBJ2-2; D remains unclear. The V end lost 0 bases, the J end lost 0 bases, and 5 bases lay between the germline ends. CDR3 length: 15 residues. Germline CDR1 LGHNA, CDR2 YNFKEQ.